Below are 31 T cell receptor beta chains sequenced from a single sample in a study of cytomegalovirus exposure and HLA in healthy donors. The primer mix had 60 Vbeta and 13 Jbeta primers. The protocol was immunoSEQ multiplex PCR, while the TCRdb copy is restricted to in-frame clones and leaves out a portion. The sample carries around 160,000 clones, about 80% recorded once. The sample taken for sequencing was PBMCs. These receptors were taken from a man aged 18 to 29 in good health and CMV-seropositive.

In nucleotides, the CDR3 is TGTGCCAGCAGTTTGACTAGCGCCTACGAGCAGTACTTC. Translating it yields CASSLTSAYEQYF. The chain uses TRBV6-5 and TRBJ2-7; TRBD2 matches 8 bases. The V segment lost 4 bases and the J segment 2 bases; nucleotides outside the gene matches: 1. The CDR3 totals 13 residues. CDR1 MNHEY and CDR2 SVGAGI come from the germline V gene.

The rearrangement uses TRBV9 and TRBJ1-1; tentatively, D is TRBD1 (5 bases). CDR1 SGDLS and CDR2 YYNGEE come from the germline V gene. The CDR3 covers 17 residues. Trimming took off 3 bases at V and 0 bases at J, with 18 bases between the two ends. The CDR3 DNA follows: TGTGCCAGCAGCGACCCAGCAGGTTGGGGGGTGAACACTGAAGCTTTCTTT. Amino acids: CASSDPAGWGVNTEAFF.

The CDR3 protein is CASSFSGLNQPQHF. The CDR3 DNA reads TGTGCCAGCAGTTTCTCTGGACTCAATCAGCCCCAGCATTTT. The chain uses TRBV28 and TRBJ1-5; D unclear. The CDR3 is made up of 14 amino acids. Germline assignment: CDR1 MDHEN and CDR2 SYDVKM. V gave up 3 bases and J gave up 3 bases, with 9 bases separating them.

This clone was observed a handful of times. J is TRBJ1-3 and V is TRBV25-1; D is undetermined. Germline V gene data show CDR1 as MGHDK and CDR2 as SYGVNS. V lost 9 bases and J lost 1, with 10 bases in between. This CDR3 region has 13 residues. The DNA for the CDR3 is TGTGCCAGTCGAGGCCAATCTGGAAACACCATATATTTT. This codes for CASRGQSGNTIYF.

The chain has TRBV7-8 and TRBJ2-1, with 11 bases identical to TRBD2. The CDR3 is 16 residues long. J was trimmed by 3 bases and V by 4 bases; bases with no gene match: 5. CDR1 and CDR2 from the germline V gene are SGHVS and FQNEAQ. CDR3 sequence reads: CASSWGTSGGYNEQFF. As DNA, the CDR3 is TGTGCCAGCAGCTGGGGGACTAGCGGAGGCTACAATGAGCAGTTCTTC. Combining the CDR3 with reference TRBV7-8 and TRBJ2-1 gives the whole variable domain GAGVSQSPRYKVAKRGQDVALRCDPISGHVSLFWYQQALGQGPEFLTYFQNEAQLDKSGLPSDRFFAERPEGSVSTLKIQRTQQEDSAVYLCASSWGTSGGYNEQFFGPGTRLTVL.

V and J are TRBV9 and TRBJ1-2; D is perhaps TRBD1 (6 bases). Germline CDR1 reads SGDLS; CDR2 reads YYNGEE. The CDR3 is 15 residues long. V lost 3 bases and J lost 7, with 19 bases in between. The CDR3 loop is CASSGAGTHVFGYTF. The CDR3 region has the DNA TGTGCCAGCAGCGGGGCCGGGACACACGTCTTTGGCTACACCTTC.

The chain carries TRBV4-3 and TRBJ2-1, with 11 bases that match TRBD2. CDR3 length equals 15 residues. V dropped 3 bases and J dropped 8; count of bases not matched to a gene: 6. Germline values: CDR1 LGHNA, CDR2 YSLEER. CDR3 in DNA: TGCGCCAGCAGCCAGGTAGCGGGAGGGGGGGATGAGCAGTTCTTC. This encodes CASSQVAGGGDEQFF.

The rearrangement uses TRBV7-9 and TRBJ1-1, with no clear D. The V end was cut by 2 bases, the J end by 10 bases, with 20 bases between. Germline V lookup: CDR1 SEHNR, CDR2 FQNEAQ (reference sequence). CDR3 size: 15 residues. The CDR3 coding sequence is TGTGCCAGCAGCTTAATCCACCCGGGCCGTCGGGGAGCTTTCTTT. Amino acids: CASSLIHPGRRGAFF.

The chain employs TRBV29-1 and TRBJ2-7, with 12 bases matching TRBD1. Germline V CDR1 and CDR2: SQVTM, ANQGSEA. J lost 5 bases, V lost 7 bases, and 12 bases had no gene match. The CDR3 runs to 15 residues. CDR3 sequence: CSGKQTGTGGNEQYF. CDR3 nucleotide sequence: TGCAGCGGCAAACAGACCGGGACAGGGGGCAACGAGCAGTACTTC.

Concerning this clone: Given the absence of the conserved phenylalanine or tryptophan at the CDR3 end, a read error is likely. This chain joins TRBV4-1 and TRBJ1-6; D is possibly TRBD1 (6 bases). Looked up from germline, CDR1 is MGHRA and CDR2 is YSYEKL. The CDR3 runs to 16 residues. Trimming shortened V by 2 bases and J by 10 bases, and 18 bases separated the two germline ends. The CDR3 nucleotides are TGCGCCAGCAGCCAAATGACGAGGGGGTCGGACTCACCCCTCCACCTT. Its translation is CASSQMTRGSDSPLHL.

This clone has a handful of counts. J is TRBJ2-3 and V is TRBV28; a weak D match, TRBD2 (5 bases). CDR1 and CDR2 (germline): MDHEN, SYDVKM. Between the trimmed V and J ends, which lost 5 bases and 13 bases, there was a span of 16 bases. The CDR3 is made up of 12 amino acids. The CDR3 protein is CASSRLRVVEYF. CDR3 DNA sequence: TGTGCCAGCAGTCGCCTGAGGGTTGTGGAGTATTTT.

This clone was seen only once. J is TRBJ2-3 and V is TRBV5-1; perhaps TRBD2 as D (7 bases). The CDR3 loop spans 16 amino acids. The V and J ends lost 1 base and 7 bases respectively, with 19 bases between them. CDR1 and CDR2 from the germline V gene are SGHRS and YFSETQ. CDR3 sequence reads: CASSLIVVGGLNTQYF. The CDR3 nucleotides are TGCGCCAGCAGCTTGATAGTAGTGGGGGGGCTAAATACGCAGTATTTT.

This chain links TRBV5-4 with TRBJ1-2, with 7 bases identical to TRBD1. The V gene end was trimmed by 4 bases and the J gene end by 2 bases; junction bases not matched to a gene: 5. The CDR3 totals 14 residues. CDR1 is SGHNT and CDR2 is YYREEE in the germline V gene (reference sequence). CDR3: CASSPQQGNYGYTF. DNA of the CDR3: TGTGCCAGCAGCCCCCAACAGGGGAACTATGGCTACACCTTC. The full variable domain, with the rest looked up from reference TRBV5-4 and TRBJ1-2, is ETGVTQSPTHLIKTRGQQVTLRCSSQSGHNTVSWYQQALGQGPQFIFQYYREEENGRGNFPPRFSGLQFPNYSSELNVNALELDDSALYLCASSPQQGNYGYTFGSGTRLTVV.

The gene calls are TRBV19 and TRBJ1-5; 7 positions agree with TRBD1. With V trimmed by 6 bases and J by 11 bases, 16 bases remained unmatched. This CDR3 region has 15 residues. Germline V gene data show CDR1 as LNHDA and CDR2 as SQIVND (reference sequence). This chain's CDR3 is CASRIDRDPFVAQHF. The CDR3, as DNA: TGTGCCAGTAGGATCGACAGGGACCCCTTCGTGGCCCAGCATTTT.

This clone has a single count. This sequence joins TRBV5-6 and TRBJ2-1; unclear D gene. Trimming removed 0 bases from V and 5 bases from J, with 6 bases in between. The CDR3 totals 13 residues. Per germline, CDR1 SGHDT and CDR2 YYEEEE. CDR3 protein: CASSLANNNEQFF. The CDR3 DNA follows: TGTGCCAGCAGCTTGGCCAACAACAATGAGCAGTTCTTC.

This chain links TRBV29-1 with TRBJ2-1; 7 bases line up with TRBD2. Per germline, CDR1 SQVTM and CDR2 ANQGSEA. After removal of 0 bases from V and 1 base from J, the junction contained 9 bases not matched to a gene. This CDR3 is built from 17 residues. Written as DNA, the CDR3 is TGCAGCGTTGAAGACCCCCTAGCGGTAAAATCCTACAATGAGCAGTTCTTC. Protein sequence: CSVEDPLAVKSYNEQFF.

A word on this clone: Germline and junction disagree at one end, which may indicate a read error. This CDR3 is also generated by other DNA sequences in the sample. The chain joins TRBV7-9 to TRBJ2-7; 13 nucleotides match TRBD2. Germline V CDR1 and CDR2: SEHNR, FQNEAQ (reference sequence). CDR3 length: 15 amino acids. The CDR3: CASSSGLAGNYEQYF. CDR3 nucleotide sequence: TGTGCTAGCAGCTCGGGACTAGCGGGGAACTACGAGCAGTACTTC.

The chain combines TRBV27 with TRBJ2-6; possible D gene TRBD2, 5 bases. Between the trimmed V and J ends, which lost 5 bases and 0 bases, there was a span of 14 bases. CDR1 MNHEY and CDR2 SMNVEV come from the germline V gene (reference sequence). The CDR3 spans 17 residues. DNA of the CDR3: TGTGCCAGCAGTCCGCCGGGGTTGAGCTCTGGGGCCAACGTCCTGACTTTC. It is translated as CASSPPGLSSGANVLTF.

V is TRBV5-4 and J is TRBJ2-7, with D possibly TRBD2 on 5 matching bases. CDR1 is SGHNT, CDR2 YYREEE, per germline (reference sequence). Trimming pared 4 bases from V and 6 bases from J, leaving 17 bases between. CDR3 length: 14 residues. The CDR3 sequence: CASSISLGSGEQYF. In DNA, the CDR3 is TGTGCCAGCAGCATCTCACTAGGGTCTGGCGAGCAGTACTTC.

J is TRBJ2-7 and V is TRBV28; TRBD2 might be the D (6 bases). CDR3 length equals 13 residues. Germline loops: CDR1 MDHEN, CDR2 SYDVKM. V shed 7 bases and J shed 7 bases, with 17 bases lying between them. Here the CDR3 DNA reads TGTGCCAGCACCCCTGGCCTAGCGCTAGAGCAGTACTTC. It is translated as CASTPGLALEQYF.

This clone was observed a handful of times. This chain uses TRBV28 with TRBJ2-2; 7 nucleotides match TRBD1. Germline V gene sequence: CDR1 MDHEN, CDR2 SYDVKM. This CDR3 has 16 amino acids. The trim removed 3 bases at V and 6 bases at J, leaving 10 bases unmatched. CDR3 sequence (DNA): TGTGCCAGCAGTTTCCCCCCGCCAGGGGGACCCGGGGAGCTGTTTTTT. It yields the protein CASSFPPPGGPGELFF.

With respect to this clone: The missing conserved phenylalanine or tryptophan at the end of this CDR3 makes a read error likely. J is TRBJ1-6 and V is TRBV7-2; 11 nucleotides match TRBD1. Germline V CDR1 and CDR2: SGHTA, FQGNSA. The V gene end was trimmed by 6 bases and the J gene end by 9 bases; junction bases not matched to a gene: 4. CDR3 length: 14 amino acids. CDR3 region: CASRPGTGGSPLHL. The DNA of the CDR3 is TGTGCCAGCAGACCCGGGACAGGGGGTTCACCCCTCCACCTT.

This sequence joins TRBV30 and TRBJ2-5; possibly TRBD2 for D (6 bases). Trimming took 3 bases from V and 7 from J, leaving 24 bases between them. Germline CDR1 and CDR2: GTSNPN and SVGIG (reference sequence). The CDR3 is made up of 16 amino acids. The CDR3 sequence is CAWRQSFGRSSGTQYF. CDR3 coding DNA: TGTGCCTGGAGACAAAGTTTTGGGAGGAGTAGCGGGACCCAGTACTTC.

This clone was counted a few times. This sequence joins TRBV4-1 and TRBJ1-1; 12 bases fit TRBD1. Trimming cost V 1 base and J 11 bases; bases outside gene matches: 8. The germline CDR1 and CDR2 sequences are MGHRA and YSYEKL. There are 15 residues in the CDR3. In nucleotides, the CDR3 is TGCGCCAGCAGCCAAGGACTGGGACAGGGGGCTCGGGCTTTCTTT. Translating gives CASSQGLGQGARAFF.

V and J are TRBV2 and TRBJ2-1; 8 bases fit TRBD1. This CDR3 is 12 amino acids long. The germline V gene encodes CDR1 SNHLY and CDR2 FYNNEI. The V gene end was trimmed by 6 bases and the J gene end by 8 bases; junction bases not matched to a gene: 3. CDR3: CASRGQGYEQFF. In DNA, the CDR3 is TGTGCCAGCAGAGGACAGGGTTATGAGCAGTTCTTC.

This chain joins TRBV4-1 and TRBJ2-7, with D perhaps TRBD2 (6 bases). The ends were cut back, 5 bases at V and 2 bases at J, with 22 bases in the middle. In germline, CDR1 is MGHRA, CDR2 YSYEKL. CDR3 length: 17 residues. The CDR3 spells CASSYRASAEGAYEQYF. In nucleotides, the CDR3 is TGCGCCAGCAGCTACCGGGCCTCCGCGGAGGGCGCCTACGAGCAGTACTTC.

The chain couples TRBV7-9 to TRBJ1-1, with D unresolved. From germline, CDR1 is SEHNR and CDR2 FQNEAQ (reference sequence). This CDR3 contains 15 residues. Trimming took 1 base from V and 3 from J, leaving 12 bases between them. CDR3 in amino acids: CASSLVGEGDTEAFF. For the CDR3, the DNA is TGTGCCAGCAGCTTAGTCGGGGAAGGTGACACTGAAGCTTTCTTT.

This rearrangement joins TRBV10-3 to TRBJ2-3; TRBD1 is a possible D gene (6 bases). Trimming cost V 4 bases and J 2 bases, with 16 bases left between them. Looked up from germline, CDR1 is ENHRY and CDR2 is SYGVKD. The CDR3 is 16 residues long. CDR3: CAISVKMGAYTDTQYF. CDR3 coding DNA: TGTGCCATCAGTGTAAAGATGGGGGCCTACACAGATACGCAGTATTTT.

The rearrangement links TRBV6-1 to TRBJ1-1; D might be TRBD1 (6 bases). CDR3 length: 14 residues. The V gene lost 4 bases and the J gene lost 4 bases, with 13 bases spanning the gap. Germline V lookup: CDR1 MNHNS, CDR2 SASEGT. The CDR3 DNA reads TGTGCCAGCAGTGTTACAGGGAGAAGCACTGAAGCTTTCTTT. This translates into CASSVTGRSTEAFF.

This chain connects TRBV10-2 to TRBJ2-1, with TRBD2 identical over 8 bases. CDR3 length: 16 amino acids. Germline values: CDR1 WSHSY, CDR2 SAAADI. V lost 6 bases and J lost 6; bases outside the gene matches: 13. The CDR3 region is CASRVPGLVGTNEQFF. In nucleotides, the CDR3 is TGCGCCAGCAGGGTACCGGGACTAGTGGGGACCAATGAGCAGTTCTTC.

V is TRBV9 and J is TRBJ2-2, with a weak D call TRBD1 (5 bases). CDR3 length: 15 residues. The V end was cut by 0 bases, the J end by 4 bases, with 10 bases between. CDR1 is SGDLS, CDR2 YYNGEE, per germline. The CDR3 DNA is TGTGCCAGCAGCGTAGGGTCAGGGTCCACCGGGGAGCTGTTTTTT. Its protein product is CASSVGSGSTGELFF.